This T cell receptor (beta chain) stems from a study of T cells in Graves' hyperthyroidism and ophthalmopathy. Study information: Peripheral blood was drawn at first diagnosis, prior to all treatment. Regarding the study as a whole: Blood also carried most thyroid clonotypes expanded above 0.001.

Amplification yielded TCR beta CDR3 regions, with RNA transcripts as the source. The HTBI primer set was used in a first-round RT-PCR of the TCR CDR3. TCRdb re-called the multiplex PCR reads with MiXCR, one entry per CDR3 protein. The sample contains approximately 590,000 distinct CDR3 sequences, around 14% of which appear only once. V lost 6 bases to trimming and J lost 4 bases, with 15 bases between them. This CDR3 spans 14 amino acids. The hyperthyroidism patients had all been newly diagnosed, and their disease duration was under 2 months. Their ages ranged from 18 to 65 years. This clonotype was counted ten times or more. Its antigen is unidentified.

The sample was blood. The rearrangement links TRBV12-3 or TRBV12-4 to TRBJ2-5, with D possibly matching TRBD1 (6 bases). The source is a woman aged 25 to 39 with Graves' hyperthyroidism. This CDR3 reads CASSAGQGRETQYF. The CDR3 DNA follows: TGTGCCAGCAGCGCCGGGCAGGGGAGAGAGACCCAGTACTTC.